The rows below give T cell receptor beta chains drawn from one sample of a study of blood T cell repertoires in COVID-19. Clones were read by immunoSEQ multiplex PCR, and TCRdb kept only the in-frame ones, dropping some. The sample records approximately 230,000 clones, more than 70% being singletons. The sample taken for sequencing was peripheral blood. Receptor source: a woman aged 40 to 50 who had recovered from COVID-19. The CDR3 runs from the conserved cysteine through the conserved F or W. D genes are given only for firm matches. The size entry is marked missing in some rows and otherwise reads once, few, many or a size class.

v_gene	abundance	j_gene	d_gene	CDR3aa	CDR3nt
TRBV6-4	few	TRBJ2-3	TRBD2	CASSDGLAGPDTQYF	TGTGCCAGCAGTGACGGACTAGCGGGACCAGATACGCAGTATTTT
TRBV24-1	.	TRBJ2-2	.	CATSDFSTGELFF	TGTGCCACCAGTGACTTTTCCACCGGGGAGCTGTTTTTT
TRBV18	.	TRBJ2-2	TRBD2	CASSPPSGTNTGELFF	TGTGCCAGCTCACCCCCTAGCGGGACGAACACCGGGGAGCTGTTTTTT
TRBV30	.	TRBJ1-3	TRBD1	CAWSVQGAGNTIYF	TGTGCCTGGAGTGTACAGGGGGCTGGAAACACCATATATTTT
TRBV4-2	.	TRBJ2-5	.	CASSPAKRASSYQETQYF	TGTGCCAGCAGCCCCGCGAAGCGGGCGTCTTCCTACCAAGAGACCCAGTACTTC
TRBV19	.	TRBJ1-4	.	CASSILVGEKLFF	TGTGCCAGTAGTATATTGGTCGGGGAAAAACTGTTTTTT
TRBV7-2	.	TRBJ1-5	.	CASSFSIRGYSNQPQHF	TGTGCCAGCAGCTTCTCAATACGGGGTTATAGCAATCAGCCCCAGCATTTT
TRBV28	once	TRBJ1-2	.	CASSRPRATYGYTF	TGTGCCAGCAGTCGACCCAGGGCCACTTATGGCTACACCTTC
TRBV6-2/TRBV6-3	.	TRBJ2-1	TRBD2	CASSDRASGRALSYNEQFF	TGTGCCAGCAGTGACAGGGCTAGCGGGAGGGCCCTCTCCTACAATGAGCAGTTCTTC
TRBV5-1	.	TRBJ2-2	.	CASSLSQGNTGELFF	TGCGCCAGCAGCTTGTCCCAGGGGAACACCGGGGAGCTGTTTTTT
TRBV6-6	.	TRBJ2-7	.	CASSYRQGEQYF	TGTGCCAGCAGTTACAGGCAGGGCGAGCAGTACTTC
TRBV7-9	once	TRBJ2-1	TRBD2	CASSLSVTSGRADEQFF	TGTGCCAGCAGCTTATCGGTCACTAGCGGGAGGGCAGATGAGCAGTTCTTC
TRBV7-9	once	TRBJ2-7	TRBD2	CASDSGTTSYEQYF	TGTGCCAGCGACTCCGGGACTACCTCCTACGAGCAGTACTTC
TRBV19	.	TRBJ2-1	.	CASSIGPPGQYSYNEQFF	TGTGCCAGTAGTATCGGACCCCCAGGACAGTACTCCTACAATGAGCAGTTCTTC
TRBV4-3	.	TRBJ1-2	.	CASSQVDSYGYTF	TGCGCCAGCAGCCAAGTTGACAGCTATGGCTACACCTTC
TRBV30	.	TRBJ2-7	.	CAWGQPSEQYF	TGTGCCTGGGGACAACCGTCCGAGCAGTACTTC
TRBV7-9	.	TRBJ2-5	.	CASSPYRRDQETQYF	TGTGCCAGCAGCCCGTACCGGCGGGACCAAGAGACCCAGTACTTC
TRBV4-2	.	TRBJ2-2	TRBD2	CASSQDKTSGSTGELFF	TGTGCCAGCAGCCAAGATAAGACTAGCGGGAGTACCGGGGAGCTGTTTTTT
TRBV6-2/TRBV6-3	.	TRBJ1-5	.	CASSYSGVSTGQPQHF	TGTGCCAGCAGTTACTCGGGAGTGTCAACCGGTCAGCCCCAGCATTTT
TRBV7-2	.	TRBJ2-5	TRBD2	CASSSGLAFRGETQYF	TGTGCCAGCAGCTCTGGACTAGCATTCCGAGGGGAGACCCAGTACTTC
TRBV18	.	TRBJ2-3	TRBD1	CASTFTGGTDTQYF	TGTGCCAGCACCTTTACAGGGGGAACAGATACGCAGTATTTT
TRBV5-4	.	TRBJ1-2	TRBD1	CASSLDRGVNYGYTF	TGTGCCAGCAGCCTAGACAGGGGAGTTAACTATGGCTACACCTTC
TRBV7-9	.	TRBJ2-7	.	CASSQTGQGDILEQYF	TGTGCCAGCAGCCAGACGGGCCAGGGCGATATACTCGAGCAGTACTTC
TRBV6-5	.	TRBJ1-6	.	CANHRDGLYNSPLHF	TGTGCCAACCACAGGGACGGATTATATAATTCACCCCTCCACTTT
TRBV18	.	TRBJ2-3	TRBD1	CASSLSQGAIRTDTQYF	TGTGCCAGCTCACTCTCGCAGGGGGCTATTCGAACAGATACGCAGTATTTT
TRBV6-4	.	TRBJ2-3	TRBD2	CASSDSREVPTDTQYF	TGTGCCAGCAGTGACTCGCGGGAGGTCCCCACAGATACGCAGTATTTT
TRBV5-6	.	TRBJ2-5	TRBD2	CASSLALAGQETQYF	TGTGCCAGCAGCTTGGCGCTAGCGGGCCAAGAGACCCAGTACTTC
TRBV5-1	.	TRBJ2-5	TRBD2	CASSSGLAGGSRETQYF	TGCGCCAGCAGCTCCGGACTAGCGGGAGGTTCACGGGAGACCCAGTACTTC
TRBV7-3	.	TRBJ2-3	TRBD2	CASSPSQFSGGPTDTQYF	TGTGCCAGCAGCCCATCCCAATTTAGCGGGGGGCCCACAGATACGCAGTATTTT
TRBV15	.	TRBJ2-5	.	CATSRDRGGRETQYF	TGTGCCACCAGCAGAGATAGGGGGGGGCGAGAGACCCAGTACTTC
TRBV30	.	TRBJ1-5	.	CAWSHTRLWPQHF	TGTGCCTGGAGTCATACCAGGTTGTGGCCCCAGCATTTT
TRBV30	.	TRBJ1-2	.	CAWSRGRDYGYTF	TGTGCCTGGAGTAGAGGGAGAGACTATGGCTACACCTTC
TRBV29-1	.	TRBJ1-2	.	CSVYRDKEIYTF	TGCAGCGTCTACCGGGACAAGGAGATCTACACCTTC
TRBV28	.	TRBJ2-2	TRBD1	CASSPRKRTGGTGELFF	TGTGCCAGCAGTCCCCGTAAACGGACAGGGGGCACCGGGGAGCTGTTTTTT